A single sample is the source of the 32 T cell receptor beta chains below, sequenced in a study of blood T cells in healthy people across ages. Alongside a J-beta primer mix, a sample-barcoded 5' primer served in a second PCR lasting about 7 to 12 cycles. MiXCR, run by TCRdb on the 5' RACE reads, gives a single entry per CDR3 protein. The table has about a million distinct CDR3 sequences, around two fifths seen once. The source material was blood. Receptor source: a man aged 18 to 29 in good health.

The J gene is TRBJ2-3, the V gene TRBV7-8; D is unclear. Germline loops: CDR1 SGHVS, CDR2 FQNEAQ. This CDR3 is 15 amino acids long. V was trimmed by 6 bases and J by 0 bases, leaving 13 bases between them. The CDR3: CASRPRPASTDTQYF. CDR3 sequence (DNA): TGTGCCAGCAGACCTCGGCCGGCGAGCACAGATACGCAGTATTTT.

The chain uses TRBV20-1 and TRBJ2-1; 9 bases fit TRBD1. Germline V gene sequence: CDR1 DFQATT, CDR2 SNEGSKA (reference sequence). The CDR3 contains 16 residues. After removal of 0 bases from V and 5 bases from J, the junction contained 8 bases not matched to a gene. CDR3 bases: TGCAGTGCTAGAGATTCAGACAGGGGGATCGACAATGAGCAGTTCTTC. Its translation is CSARDSDRGIDNEQFF.

The gene calls are TRBV3-1 and TRBJ1-1, with D possibly matching TRBD1 (5 bases). V lost 1 base, J lost 11 bases, and 8 bases lay in between. The CDR3 has 11 residues. The germline CDR1 and CDR2 sequences are LGHDT and YNNKEL (reference sequence). CDR3 region: CASSQVGDAFF. In nucleotides, the CDR3 is TGTGCCAGCAGCCAAGTGGGGGACGCTTTCTTT.

With regard to this clonotype: A much larger clone is a single base away; this may be a read error. V and J are TRBV7-2 and TRBJ1-1, with no clear D. V lost 6 bases and J lost 3, with 11 bases in between. There are 13 residues in the CDR3. Germline V gene lookup returns CDR1 SGHTA and CDR2 FQGNSA. The CDR3 spells CASSSLLDTEAFF. CDR3 coding DNA: TGTGCCAGCAGTTCACTATTGGACACTGAAGCTTTCTTT.

V gene TRBV7-6 combines with J gene TRBJ2-5, with 7 positions matching TRBD2. Losses at the gene ends were 5 bases for V and 11 bases for J; bases not matched to a gene: 17. The germline V gene has CDR1 SGHVS and CDR2 FNYEAQ. This CDR3 is built from 15 residues. CDR3 protein: CASSLSQGLLNEQYF. CDR3 nucleotides: TGTGCCAGCAGCCTCTCTCAGGGACTACTCAATGAGCAGTACTTC.

The chain's CDR3 is CASSLTTRLGASYNEQFF. The CDR3 nucleotides are TGTGCCAGCAGTTTAACGACCAGACTAGGCGCGTCCTACAATGAGCAGTTCTTC. This rearrangement joins TRBV12-3 or TRBV12-4 to TRBJ2-1; a weak D match, TRBD2 (6 bases). CDR3 length equals 18 residues. Deletions cut 2 bases from V and 1 base from J, with 18 bases between.

This clonotype was seen a handful of times. The J gene is TRBJ2-1, the V gene TRBV20-1; 12 bases are a match to TRBD2. Per the germline V gene, CDR1 is DFQATT and CDR2 is SNEGSKA (reference sequence). V dropped 5 bases and J dropped 7; count of bases not matched to a gene: 12. The CDR3 consists of 16 residues. CDR3 DNA sequence: TGCAGTGCTGGCAGACTAGCGGGGGAAGTTGTGAATGAGCAGTTCTTC. Its protein is CSAGRLAGEVVNEQFF.

CDR3: CASSQDRQRMNTEAFF. Written as DNA, the CDR3 is TGTGCCAGCAGCCAGGACAGACAGCGCATGAACACTGAAGCTTTCTTT. This chain links TRBV4-2 with TRBJ1-1; D might be TRBD1 (6 bases). The length of the CDR3 is 16 residues. Deletions cut 3 bases from V and 0 bases from J, with 14 bases between. The germline CDR1 and CDR2 sequences are LGHNA and YNFKEQ.

V gene TRBV9 combines with J gene TRBJ2-7; tentatively, D is TRBD2 (6 bases). The CDR3 contains 16 residues. The germline V gene has CDR1 SGDLS and CDR2 YYNGEE. V lost 3 bases to trimming and J lost 7 bases, with 23 bases between them. The CDR3 spells CASSARRGLSYNEQYF. CDR3 in DNA: TGTGCCAGCAGCGCCAGGCGGGGTCTCTCCTACAATGAGCAGTACTTC.

The chain uses TRBV18 and TRBJ1-4; 9 nucleotides line up with TRBD1. V lost 0 bases, J lost 10 bases, and 0 bases stayed unmatched. CDR3 size: 13 residues. The germline CDR1 and CDR2 sequences are KGHSH and LQKENI. The CDR3 loop reads CASSPPGQGKLFF. The CDR3 coding sequence is TGTGCCAGCTCACCACCGGGACAGGGAAAACTGTTTTTT.

The chain is built from TRBV20-1 and TRBJ1-2; D unclear. This CDR3 region has 13 residues. V gave up 5 bases and J gave up 3 bases, with 13 bases separating them. Per germline, CDR1 DFQATT and CDR2 SNEGSKA (reference sequence). CDR3 nucleotides: TGCAGTGCTCATTACGAGGGTTACTATGGCTACACCTTC. Protein: CSAHYEGYYGYTF.

This chain connects TRBV5-1 to TRBJ1-4; TRBD1 is a possible D gene (5 bases). V was pared by 0 bases and J by 0 bases, with 12 bases between. The CDR3 sequence is 17 residues long. The germline V gene encodes CDR1 SGHRS and CDR2 YFSETQ. In DNA form, the CDR3 reads TGCGCCAGCAGCTTGGGGCGCCAGACAGCAACTAATGAAAAACTGTTTTTT. Translating it yields CASSLGRQTATNEKLFF.

This clonotype was seen ten or more times. This chain uses TRBV7-9 with TRBJ2-1; D gene uncertain. Germline V lookup: CDR1 SEHNR, CDR2 FQNEAQ (reference sequence). V was trimmed by 6 bases and J by 6 bases, leaving 6 bases between them. CDR3 length equals 11 residues. The CDR3 loop reads CASSPSNEQFF. The DNA of the CDR3 is TGTGCCAGCAGTCCGAGCAATGAGCAGTTCTTC. Combining the CDR3 with reference TRBV7-9 and TRBJ2-1 gives the whole variable domain DTGVSQNPRHKITKRGQNVTFRCDPISEHNRLYWYRQTLGQGPEFLTYFQNEAQLEKSRLLSDRFSAERPKGSFSTLEIQRTEQGDSAMYLCASSPSNEQFFGPGTRLTVL.

This clonotype was counted once. The junction departs from germline at one end; a sequencing error may be responsible. The rearrangement joins TRBV10-3 to TRBJ2-5; the D gene is possibly TRBD2 (5 bases). CDR3 length equals 15 residues. The germline gives CDR1 ENHRY, CDR2 SYGVKD. CDR3 residues: CAISVSPGSQETQCF. CDR3 nucleotides: TGTGCCATCAGTGTTAGCCCGGGATCCCAAGAGACCCAGTGCTTC.

The V gene is TRBV7-9, the J gene TRBJ1-1, with D uncertain. Trimming shortened V by 5 bases and J by 6 bases, and 22 bases separated the two germline ends. Per germline, CDR1 SEHNR and CDR2 FQNEAQ (reference sequence). The CDR3 has 16 residues. CDR3 loop: CASSASGLSLWAEAFF. CDR3 nucleotide sequence: TGTGCCAGCAGCGCGAGCGGACTGAGTCTCTGGGCTGAAGCTTTCTTT.

The gene calls are TRBV20-1 and TRBJ1-1, with unresolved D. Germline CDR1 DFQATT, CDR2 SNEGSKA (reference sequence). The CDR3 covers 11 residues. V lost 8 bases and J 0 bases, leaving 7 bases between the germline ends. The CDR3 spells CSPLLNTEAFF. For the CDR3, the DNA is TGCAGTCCACTCTTGAACACTGAAGCTTTCTTT.

This chain links TRBV7-8 with TRBJ1-1, with no clear D. The CDR3 is made up of 16 amino acids. Trimming shortened V by 1 base and J by 0 bases, and 12 bases separated the two germline ends. Per the germline V gene, CDR1 is SGHVS and CDR2 is FQNEAQ. In DNA, the CDR3 is TGTGCCAGCAGCTTAGGATGGGCAGGCATGAACACTGAAGCTTTCTTT. Translated, it gives CASSLGWAGMNTEAFF.

The rearrangement joins TRBV9 to TRBJ1-6; a possible D gene is TRBD1 (5 bases). Germline assignment: CDR1 SGDLS and CDR2 YYNGEE. V was trimmed by 0 bases and J by 7 bases, leaving 8 bases between them. The CDR3 length is 14 residues. DNA for the CDR3: TGTGCCAGCAGCGTAGACCGGGGGAATTCACCCCTCCACTTT. Its protein is CASSVDRGNSPLHF.

This clonotype was seen a single time. The chain couples TRBV20-1 to TRBJ2-3, with 11 bases fitting TRBD2. Germline values: CDR1 DFQATT, CDR2 SNEGSKA (reference sequence). The V segment lost 0 bases and the J segment 6 bases; nucleotides outside the gene matches: 8. The CDR3 runs 16 residues. The CDR3 nucleotides are TGCAGTGCTAGAGATTCGTCTAGCGGGGGGTTGGATACGCAGTATTTT. Protein sequence: CSARDSSSGGLDTQYF.

This chain uses TRBV10-3 with TRBJ2-7, with a tentative D call TRBD1 (5 bases). Trimming took off 10 bases at V and 3 bases at J, with 13 bases between the two ends. The CDR3 runs 12 residues. Germline CDR1 and CDR2: ENHRY and SYGVKD. The CDR3 region is CATGRDYYEQYF. The CDR3 DNA sequence: TGTGCCACGGGCAGGGATTACTACGAGCAGTACTTC.

This clonotype has only a few counts. This chain links TRBV20-1 with TRBJ2-3; 10 bases fit TRBD2. After removal of 5 bases from V and 0 bases from J, the junction contained 14 bases not matched to a gene. The CDR3 runs to 18 residues. Germline-derived CDR1 and CDR2 are DFQATT and SNEGSKA (reference sequence). CDR3 region: CSARSPSGGGTSTDTQYF. As DNA, the CDR3 is TGCAGTGCTCGCTCACCGAGCGGGGGGGGAACTAGCACAGATACGCAGTATTTT.

A few counts support this clonotype. The chain is built from TRBV29-1 and TRBJ1-2; no reliable D call. The CDR3 consists of 14 residues. CDR1 and CDR2 from the germline V gene are SQVTM and ANQGSEA. V was shortened by 4 bases and J by 0 bases, with 12 bases between the two germline ends. The CDR3 nucleotides are TGCAGCGTTGGGACGGAAGCCTCTAACTATGGCTACACCTTC. Amino acid sequence: CSVGTEASNYGYTF.

The chain is built from TRBV6-2 or TRBV6-3 and TRBJ1-1; D is possibly TRBD1 (5 bases). CDR1 is MNHEY, CDR2 SVGEGT, per germline. The germline V and J ends were trimmed by 2 bases and 1 base, with 8 bases remaining between them. The CDR3 has 14 residues. The CDR3 spells CASSYGHPNTEAFF. The CDR3 bases are TGTGCCAGCAGTTACGGACACCCGAACACTGAAGCTTTCTTT.

This clonotype has only a few counts. The chain joins TRBV6-2 or TRBV6-3 to TRBJ1-2; D possibly corresponds to TRBD1 (5 bases). The CDR3 is made up of 15 amino acids. The V end lost 4 bases, the J end lost 3 bases, and 15 bases lay between the germline ends. Germline assignment: CDR1 MNHEY and CDR2 SVGEGT. The CDR3 DNA is TGTGCCAGCAGTTCGGGACCGAGAATTTACTATGGCTACACCTTC. This encodes CASSSGPRIYYGYTF.

The chain links TRBV20-1 to TRBJ1-1; D is possibly TRBD1 (5 bases). The V end lost 4 bases, the J end lost 1 base, and 10 bases lay between the germline ends. Germline CDR1 DFQATT, CDR2 SNEGSKA (reference sequence). The CDR3 loop spans 13 amino acids. The CDR3 region is CSANCGTNTEAFF. In DNA, the CDR3 is TGCAGTGCTAATTGCGGGACGAACACTGAAGCTTTCTTT.

The genes are TRBV20-1 and TRBJ2-1; 11 bases align to TRBD2. Germline V gives CDR1 DFQATT, CDR2 SNEGSKA (reference sequence). The CDR3 runs 16 residues. The V segment lost 0 bases and the J segment 3 bases; nucleotides outside the gene matches: 4. Written as DNA, the CDR3 is TGCAGTGCTAGAGAAAGACTAGCGGGAAACTACAATGAGCAGTTCTTC. This codes for CSARERLAGNYNEQFF.

The chain recombines TRBV11-2 with TRBJ1-2, with 7 bases aligning to TRBD1. With V trimmed by 5 bases and J by 0 bases, 9 bases remained unmatched. The CDR3 is 16 amino acids. Looked up from germline, CDR1 is SGHAT and CDR2 is FQNNGV. In nucleotides, the CDR3 is TGTGCCAGCAGCGCCGACAGGGCGATATCTAACTATGGCTACACCTTC. Amino acid sequence: CASSADRAISNYGYTF.

This clonotype was observed a handful of times. The rearrangement joins TRBV6-1 to TRBJ2-3; D not resolved. This CDR3 comprises 14 residues. The V end lost 1 base, the J end lost 1 base, and 6 bases lay between the germline ends. Germline CDR1 and CDR2: MNHNS and SASEGT. The CDR3 coding sequence is TGTGCCAGCAGTGAAGATCCCCGCACAGATACGCAGTATTTT. Encoded protein: CASSEDPRTDTQYF.

This clonotype has more than one count but fewer than ten. The chain couples TRBV9 to TRBJ1-2; possible D gene TRBD1, 5 bases. V was cut by 7 bases and J by 4 bases, with 11 bases left in between. CDR3 length: 12 amino acids. Germline CDR1 is SGDLS and CDR2 is YYNGEE. In nucleotides, the CDR3 is TGTGCCAGCGGGGCAGGGAGCTATGGCTACACCTTC. Translation gives CASGAGSYGYTF.

The chain carries TRBV6-2 or TRBV6-3 and TRBJ2-4; TRBD1 is a possible D gene (6 bases). Germline V gene lookup returns CDR1 MNHEY and CDR2 SVGEGT. This CDR3 is 14 amino acids long. V shed 4 bases and J shed 13 bases, with 20 bases lying between them. The CDR3 loop is CASSFRQVANEQYF. CDR3 in DNA: TGTGCCAGCAGTTTTCGACAGGTAGCCAATGAGCAGTACTTC.

The gene calls are TRBV5-6 and TRBJ2-5; maybe TRBD1 (5 bases). CDR1 and CDR2 (germline): SGHDT, YYEEEE. With 3 bases removed from V and 4 bases from J, the gap between germline ends came to 16 bases. This CDR3 spans 15 amino acids. CDR3 in DNA: TGTGCCAGCAGCTCTGGCTGGCAGGGTGGAGAGACCCAGTACTTC. Translated, it gives CASSSGWQGGETQYF.

This clonotype has a handful of counts. The rearrangement links TRBV13 to TRBJ2-5; D is perhaps TRBD2 (6 bases). Per germline, CDR1 PRHDT and CDR2 FYEKMQ (reference sequence). There are 13 residues in the CDR3. Between the trimmed V and J ends, which lost 4 bases and 5 bases, there was a span of 11 bases. As DNA, the CDR3 is TGTGCCAGCAGCTCTCAGGGACTTGAGACCCAGTACTTC. Encoded protein: CASSSQGLETQYF.